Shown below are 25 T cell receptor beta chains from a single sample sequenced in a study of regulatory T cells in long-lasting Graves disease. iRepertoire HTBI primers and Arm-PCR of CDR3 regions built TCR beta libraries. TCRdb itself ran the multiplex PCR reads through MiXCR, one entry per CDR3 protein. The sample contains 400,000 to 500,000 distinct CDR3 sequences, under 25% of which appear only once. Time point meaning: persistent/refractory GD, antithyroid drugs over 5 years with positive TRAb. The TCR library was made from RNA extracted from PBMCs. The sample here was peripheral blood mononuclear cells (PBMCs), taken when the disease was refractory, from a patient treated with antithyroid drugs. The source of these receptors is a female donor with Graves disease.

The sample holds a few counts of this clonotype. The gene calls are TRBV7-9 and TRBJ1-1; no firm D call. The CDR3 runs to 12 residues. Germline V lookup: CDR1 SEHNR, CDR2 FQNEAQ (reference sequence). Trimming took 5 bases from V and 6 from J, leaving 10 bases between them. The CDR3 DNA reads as TGTGCCAGCAGCCTCCCTTTCTCTGAAGCTTTCTTT. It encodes CASSLPFSEAFF. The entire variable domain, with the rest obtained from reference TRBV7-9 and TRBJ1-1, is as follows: DTGVSQNPRHKITKRGQNVTFRCDPISEHNRLYWYRQTLGQGPEFLTYFQNEAQLEKSRLLSDRFSAERPKGSFSTLEIQRTEQGDSAMYLCASSLPFSEAFFGQGTRLTVV.

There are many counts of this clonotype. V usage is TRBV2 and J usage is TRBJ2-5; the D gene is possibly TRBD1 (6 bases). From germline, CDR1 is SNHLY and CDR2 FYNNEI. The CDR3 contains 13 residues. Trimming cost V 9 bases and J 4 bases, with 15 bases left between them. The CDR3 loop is CARQSTGPETQYF. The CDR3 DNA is TGTGCCAGACAATCAACAGGGCCAGAGACCCAGTACTTC. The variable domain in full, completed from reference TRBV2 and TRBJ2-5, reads EPEVTQTPSHQVTQMGQEVILRCVPISNHLYFYWYRQILGQKVEFLVSFYNNEISEKSEIFDDQFSVERPDGSNFTLKIRSTKLEDSAMYFCARQSTGPETQYFGPGTRLLVL.

The CDR3: CASSHQTGFDQPQHF. The CDR3 bases are TGCGCCAGCAGCCATCAGACAGGGTTTGATCAGCCCCAGCATTTT. The chain uses TRBV4-3 and TRBJ1-5, with TRBD1 matching over 7 bases. Germline trimming cut 3 bases from V and 5 bases from J; bases unmatched to any gene: 7. The germline V gene has CDR1 LGHNA and CDR2 YSLEER. This CDR3 is 15 amino acids long.

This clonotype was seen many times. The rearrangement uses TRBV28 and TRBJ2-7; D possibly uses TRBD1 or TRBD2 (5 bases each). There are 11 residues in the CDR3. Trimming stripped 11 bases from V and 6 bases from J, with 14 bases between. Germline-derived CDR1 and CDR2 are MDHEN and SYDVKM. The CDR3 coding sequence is TGTGCCTACCAGGCCGGGGCCGAGCAGTACTTC. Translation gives CAYQAGAEQYF.

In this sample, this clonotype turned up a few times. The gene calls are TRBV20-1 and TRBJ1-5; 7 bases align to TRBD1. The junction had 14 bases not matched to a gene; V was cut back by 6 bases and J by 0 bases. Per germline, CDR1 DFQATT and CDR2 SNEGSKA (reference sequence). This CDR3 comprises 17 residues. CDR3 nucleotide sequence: TGCAGTGCGACCGGGACAGATCCCCTTTATAGCAATCAGCCCCAGCATTTT. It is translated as CSATGTDPLYSNQPQHF.

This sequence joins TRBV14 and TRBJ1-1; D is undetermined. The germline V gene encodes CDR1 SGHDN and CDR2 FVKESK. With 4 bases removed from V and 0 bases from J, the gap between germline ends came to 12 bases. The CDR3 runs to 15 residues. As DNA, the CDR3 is TGTGCCAGCAGCCGTGATGCGGGCATGAACACTGAAGCTTTCTTT. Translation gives CASSRDAGMNTEAFF.

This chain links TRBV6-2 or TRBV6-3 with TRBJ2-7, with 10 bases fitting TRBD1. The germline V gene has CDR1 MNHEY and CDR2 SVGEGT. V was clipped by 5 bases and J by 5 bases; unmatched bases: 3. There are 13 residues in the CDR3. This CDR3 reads CASSTTGGHEQYF. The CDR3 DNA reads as TGTGCCAGCAGTACGACAGGGGGCCACGAGCAGTACTTC.

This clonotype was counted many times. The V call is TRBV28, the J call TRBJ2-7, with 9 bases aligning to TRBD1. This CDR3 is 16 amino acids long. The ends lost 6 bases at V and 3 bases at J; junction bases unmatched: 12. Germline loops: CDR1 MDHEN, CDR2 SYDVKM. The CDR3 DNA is TGTGCCAGCAGCTTAGTAGAACAGGGGGCTTTCTACGAGCAGTACTTC. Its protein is CASSLVEQGAFYEQYF.

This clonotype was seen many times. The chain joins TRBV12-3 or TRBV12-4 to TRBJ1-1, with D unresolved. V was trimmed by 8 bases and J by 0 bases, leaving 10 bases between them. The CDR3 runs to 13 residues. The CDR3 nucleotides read TGTGCCAGCGGACGATCTATGAACACTGAAGCTTTCTTT. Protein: CASGRSMNTEAFF.

The CDR3 spells CASSPRTGQEGEAFF. The CDR3 region has the DNA TGTGCCAGCAGTCCCCGGACAGGGCAAGAGGGAGAAGCTTTCTTT. The chain couples TRBV27 to TRBJ1-1; 8 positions agree with TRBD1. Germline V gives CDR1 MNHEY, CDR2 SMNVEV (reference sequence). The CDR3 length is 15 residues. V lost 5 bases and J lost 8; bases outside the gene matches: 13.

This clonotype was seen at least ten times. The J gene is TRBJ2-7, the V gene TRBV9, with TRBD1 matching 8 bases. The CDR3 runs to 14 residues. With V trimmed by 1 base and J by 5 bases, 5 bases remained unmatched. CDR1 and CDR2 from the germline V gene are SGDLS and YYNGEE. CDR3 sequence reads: CASSVQGARDEQYF. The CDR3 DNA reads TGTGCCAGCAGCGTACAGGGGGCAAGGGACGAGCAGTACTTC.

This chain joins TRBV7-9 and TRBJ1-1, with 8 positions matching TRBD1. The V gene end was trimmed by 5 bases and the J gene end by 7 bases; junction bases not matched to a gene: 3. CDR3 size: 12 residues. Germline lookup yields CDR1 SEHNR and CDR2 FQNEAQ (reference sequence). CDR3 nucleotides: TGTGCCAGCAGCAGTGGGACAGGTGAAGCTTTCTTT. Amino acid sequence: CASSSGTGEAFF.

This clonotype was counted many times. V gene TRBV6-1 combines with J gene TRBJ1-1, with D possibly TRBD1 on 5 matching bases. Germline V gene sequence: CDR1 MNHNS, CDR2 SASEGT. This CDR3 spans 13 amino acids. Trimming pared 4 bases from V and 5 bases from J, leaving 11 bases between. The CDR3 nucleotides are TGTGCCAGCAGTGTCGCCGACAGAACTGAAGCTTTCTTT. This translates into CASSVADRTEAFF.

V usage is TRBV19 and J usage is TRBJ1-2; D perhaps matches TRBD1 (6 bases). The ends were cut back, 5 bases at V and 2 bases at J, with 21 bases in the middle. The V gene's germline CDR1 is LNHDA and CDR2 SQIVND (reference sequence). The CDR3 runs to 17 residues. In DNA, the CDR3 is TGTGCCAGTAGTCTCTCAGTCGTAGGGGACAAGAACTATGGCTACACCTTC. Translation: CASSLSVVGDKNYGYTF.

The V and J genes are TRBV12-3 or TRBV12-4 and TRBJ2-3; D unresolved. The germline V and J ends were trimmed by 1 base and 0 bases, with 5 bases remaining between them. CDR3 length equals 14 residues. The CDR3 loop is CASSLGFSTDTQYF. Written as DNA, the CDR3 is TGTGCCAGCAGTTTAGGGTTTAGCACAGATACGCAGTATTTT.

The CDR3: CASRSRDLGQPQHF. The CDR3 DNA reads TGTGCCAGCAGATCTCGGGACCTGGGTCAGCCCCAGCATTTT. The V call is TRBV28, the J call TRBJ1-5; possible D gene TRBD1, 5 bases. CDR3 length equals 14 residues. CDR1 MDHEN and CDR2 SYDVKM come from the germline V gene. The V and J ends lost 6 bases and 6 bases respectively, with 15 bases between them.

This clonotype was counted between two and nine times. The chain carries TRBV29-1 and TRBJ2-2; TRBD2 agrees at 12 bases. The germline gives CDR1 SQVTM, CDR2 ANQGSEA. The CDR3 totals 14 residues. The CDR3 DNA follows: TGCTGGGGGCTAGCGGGAGGGCCGTTCGGGGAGCTGTTTTTT. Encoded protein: CWGLAGGPFGELFF.

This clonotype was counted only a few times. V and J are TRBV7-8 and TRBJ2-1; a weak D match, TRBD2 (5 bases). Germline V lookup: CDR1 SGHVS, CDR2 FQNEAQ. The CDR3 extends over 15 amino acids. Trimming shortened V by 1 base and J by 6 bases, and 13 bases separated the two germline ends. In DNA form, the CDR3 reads TGTGCCAGCAGCTTAGGGCTAGCTTCGGGCAATGAGCAGTTCTTC. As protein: CASSLGLASGNEQFF.

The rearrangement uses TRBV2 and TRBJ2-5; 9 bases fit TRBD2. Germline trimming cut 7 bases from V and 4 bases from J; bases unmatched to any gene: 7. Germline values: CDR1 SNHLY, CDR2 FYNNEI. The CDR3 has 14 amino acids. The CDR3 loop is CASMGSGGAETQYF. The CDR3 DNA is TGTGCCAGCATGGGTAGCGGGGGAGCAGAGACCCAGTACTTC.

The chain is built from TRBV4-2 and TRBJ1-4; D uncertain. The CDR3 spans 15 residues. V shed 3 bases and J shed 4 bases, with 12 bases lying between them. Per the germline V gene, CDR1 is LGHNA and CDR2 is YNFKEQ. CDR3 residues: CASSHAQSVNEKLFF. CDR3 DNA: TGTGCCAGCAGCCACGCCCAGAGCGTTAATGAAAAACTGTTTTTT.

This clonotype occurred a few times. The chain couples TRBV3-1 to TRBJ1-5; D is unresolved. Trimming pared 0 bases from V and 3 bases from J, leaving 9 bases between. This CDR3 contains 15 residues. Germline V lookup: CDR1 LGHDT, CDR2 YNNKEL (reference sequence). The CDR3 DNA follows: TGTGCCAGCAGCCAAGATCACGGGGACAATCAGCCCCAGCATTTT. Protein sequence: CASSQDHGDNQPQHF.

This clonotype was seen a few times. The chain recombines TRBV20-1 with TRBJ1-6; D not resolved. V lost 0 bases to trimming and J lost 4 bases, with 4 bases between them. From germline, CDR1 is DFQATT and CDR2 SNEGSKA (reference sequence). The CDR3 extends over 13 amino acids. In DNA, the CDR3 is TGCAGTGCTAGAGAGGAGTATAATTCACCCCTCCACTTT. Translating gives CSAREEYNSPLHF.

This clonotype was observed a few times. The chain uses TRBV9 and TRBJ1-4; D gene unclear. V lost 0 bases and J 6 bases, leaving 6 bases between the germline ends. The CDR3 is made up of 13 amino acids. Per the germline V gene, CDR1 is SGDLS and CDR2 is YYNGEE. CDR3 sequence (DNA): TGTGCCAGCAGCGTAGCGGGCGATGAAAAACTGTTTTTT. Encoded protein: CASSVAGDEKLFF.

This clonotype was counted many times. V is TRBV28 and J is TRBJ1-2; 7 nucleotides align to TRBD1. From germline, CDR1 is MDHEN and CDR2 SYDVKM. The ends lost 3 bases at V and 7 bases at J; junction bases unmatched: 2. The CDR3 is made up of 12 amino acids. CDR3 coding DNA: TGTGCCAGCAGTTTGAGACAGGGTGGCTACACCTTC. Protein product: CASSLRQGGYTF.

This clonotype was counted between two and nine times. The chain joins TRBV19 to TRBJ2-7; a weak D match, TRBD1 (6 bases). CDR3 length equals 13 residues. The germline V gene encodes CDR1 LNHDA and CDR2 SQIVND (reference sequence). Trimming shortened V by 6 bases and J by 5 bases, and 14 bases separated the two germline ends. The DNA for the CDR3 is TGTGCCAGTAGGACGTCAGGGGAACACGAGCAGTACTTC. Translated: CASRTSGEHEQYF.